The rows below give T cell receptor beta chains drawn from one sample of a study of CD8 T cells in Susac syndrome. TCRdb ran MiXCR on the immunoSEQ multiplex PCR reads and lists one entry per CDR3 protein. The sample records about 300,000 distinct CDR3 sequences, around 84% being singletons. The sample consisted of CD8+ T cells from PBMCs. All receptors come from a human donor with multiple sclerosis. Both conserved end residues are part of each CDR3. D genes are given only for firm matches. Only part of the rows carry a size: once, few, many, or a class if the clone is expanded.

TRBD1	TRBV20-1	TRBJ2-7	.	CSARDGTGIFSYEQYF	TGCAGTGCTAGAGATGGGACAGGGATCTTTTCCTACGAGCAGTACTTC
TRBD2	TRBV28	TRBJ2-3	.	CASIGTGTSGNTDTQYF	TGTGCCAGCATTGGGACAGGGACTAGCGGAAACACAGATACGCAGTATTTT
TRBD1	TRBV19	TRBJ2-1	.	CASRPPGGSYNEQFF	TGTGCCAGTAGGCCTCCAGGGGGCTCCTACAATGAGCAGTTCTTC
TRBD2	TRBV28	TRBJ2-1	.	CASSFFAGGFIDEQFF	TGTGCCAGCAGTTTTTTCGCGGGAGGTTTTATAGATGAGCAGTTCTTC
TRBD1	TRBV20-1	TRBJ2-3	.	CSASPVYRDRGGENTDTQYF	TGCAGTGCTAGTCCCGTTTACCGGGACAGGGGAGGAGAAAACACAGATACGCAGTATTTT
.	TRBV5-1	TRBJ1-1	.	CASSLVYQLNTEAFF	TGCGCCAGCAGCCTAGTTTATCAGCTGAACACTGAAGCTTTCTTT
.	TRBV29-1	TRBJ1-1	.	CSVTGPHTEVFF	TGCAGCGTTACGGGGCCGCACACTGAAGTTTTCTTT
.	TRBV12-5	TRBJ2-1	.	CASGKEGRRIEQFF	TGTGCTAGTGGGAAGGAGGGCCGGAGGATTGAGCAGTTCTTC
TRBD1	TRBV13	TRBJ2-7	.	CASSLGRGRPYEQYF	TGTGCCAGCAGCTTAGGCAGGGGGCGTCCCTACGAGCAGTACTTC
.	TRBV5-6	TRBJ2-5	.	CASSMTGETQYF	TGTGCCAGCAGTATGACTGGAGAGACCCAGTACTTC
.	TRBV12-3/TRBV12-4	TRBJ1-4	.	CASSQTDEKLFF	TGTGCCAGCAGCCAGACAGATGAAAAACTGTTTTTT
.	TRBV19	TRBJ2-3	.	CASGGPGSTDTQYF	TGTGCCAGCGGGGGCCCGGGGAGCACAGATACGCAGTATTTT
.	TRBV6-5	TRBJ2-1	once	CASRPPGLEVNEQFF	TGTGCCAGCAGGCCCCCGGGACTGGAGGTGAATGAGCAGTTCTTC
TRBD2	TRBV9	TRBJ2-3	.	CASSVGREGPTQYF	TGTGCCAGCAGCGTAGGGCGGGAGGGGCCTACGCAGTATTTT
TRBD2	TRBV9	TRBJ2-7	.	CASSPRSSGSVYEQYF	TGTGCCAGCAGCCCCCGGTCTAGCGGGAGTGTCTACGAGCAGTACTTC
.	TRBV5-4	TRBJ2-7	.	CASSPIQGSYEQYF	TGTGCCAGCAGCCCCATACAGGGTTCCTACGAGCAGTACTTC
TRBD2	TRBV7-6	TRBJ2-1	once	CASSLLVSGGRYNEQFF	TGTGCCAGCAGCTTATTGGTTTCGGGAGGACGGTACAATGAGCAGTTCTTC
TRBD2	TRBV5-1	TRBJ2-4	.	CASRPTSGIAKNIQYF	TGCGCCAGCAGGCCGACTAGCGGTATAGCCAAAAACATTCAGTACTTC
TRBD2	TRBV7-3	TRBJ2-5	.	CASSLVGSGRETQYF	TGTGCCAGCAGCTTAGTAGGTAGCGGGAGAGAGACCCAGTACTTC
.	TRBV30	TRBJ1-1	.	CAWSSPAPAANTEAFF	TGTGCCTGGAGTTCCCCCGCCCCGGCTGCGAACACTGAAGCTTTCTTT
TRBD2	TRBV10-3	TRBJ2-2	.	CAISESTSGGELFF	TGTGCCATCAGTGAGTCGACTAGCGGGGGGGAGCTGTTTTTT
.	TRBV9	TRBJ1-1	.	CAGSRGGITEAFF	TGTGCCGGTTCTAGGGGAGGTATCACTGAAGCTTTCTTT
.	TRBV7-9	TRBJ2-7	.	CASSLAGQPLPYEQYF	TGTGCCAGCAGCTTAGCTGGGCAACCACTCCCCTACGAGCAGTACTTC
.	TRBV6-5	TRBJ2-1	.	CASSYIRGNEQFF	TGTGCCAGCAGTTACATTCGTGGGAATGAGCAGTTCTTC
.	TRBV12-3/TRBV12-4	TRBJ2-1	.	CASRKSLEQFF	TGTGCCAGCAGGAAATCACTAGAGCAGTTCTTC
.	TRBV27	TRBJ2-1	.	CASSPRPVGDEQFF	TGTGCCAGCAGTCCCAGACCAGTGGGGGATGAGCAGTTCTTC
TRBD2	TRBV25-1	TRBJ2-1	.	CASSPPDWGTTSGHNEQFF	TGTGCCAGCAGCCCTCCCGACTGGGGGACGACTAGCGGGCACAATGAGCAGTTCTTC
TRBD1	TRBV11-2	TRBJ1-2	.	CASSLVRDRARGGYTF	TGTGCCAGCAGCCTTGTCCGGGACAGGGCCCGTGGTGGCTACACCTTC
TRBD1	TRBV7-9	TRBJ1-6	.	CASSHAGQGRSPLHF	TGTGCCAGCAGCCACGCTGGACAGGGGAGGTCACCCCTCCACTTT
TRBD1	TRBV27	TRBJ1-5	.	CASSSGQGIVSNQPQHF	TGTGCCAGCAGTAGCGGACAGGGGATCGTAAGCAATCAGCCCCAGCATTTT
.	TRBV20-1	TRBJ2-3	.	CSARDRKGRVDTQYF	TGCAGTGCTAGAGATCGAAAGGGCCGGGTAGATACGCAGTATTTT
.	TRBV7-9	TRBJ2-5	.	CASARAKTGTQETQYF	TGTGCCAGCGCACGCGCGAAGACAGGAACCCAAGAGACCCAGTACTTC
TRBD2	TRBV6-2/TRBV6-3	TRBJ2-1	.	CASSYSAGGSTYNEQFF	TGTGCCAGCAGTTACTCCGCGGGAGGTAGCACCTACAATGAGCAGTTCTTC
TRBD1	TRBV4-1	TRBJ2-3	.	CASSNRQGGTDTQYF	TGCGCCAGCAGCAACCGACAGGGGGGGACAGATACGCAGTATTTT
.	TRBV2	TRBJ2-5	.	CASSVEPWETQYF	TGTGCCAGCAGCGTCGAGCCTTGGGAGACCCAGTACTTC
.	TRBV27	TRBJ2-7	.	CASSRRGREQYF	TGTGCCAGCAGCCGGAGGGGGAGAGAGCAGTACTTC
.	TRBV6-1	TRBJ2-5	.	CASSGTVSGTQYF	TGTGCCAGCAGTGGGACAGTCTCGGGGACCCAGTACTTC
.	TRBV27	TRBJ2-2	.	CASSLSSGNTGELFF	TGTGCCAGCAGTTTAAGTAGCGGGAACACCGGGGAGCTGTTTTTT
TRBD2	TRBV6-2/TRBV6-3	TRBJ2-1	.	CASSSVGLAGGGEQFF	TGTGCCAGCAGTTCCGTCGGACTAGCGGGAGGCGGGGAGCAGTTCTTC
.	TRBV2	TRBJ1-5	.	CASRGAAGQPQHF	TGTGCCAGCAGGGGGGCCGCCGGTCAGCCCCAGCATTTT
.	TRBV14	TRBJ1-1	.	CASSQAGNTEAFF	TGTGCCAGCAGCCAAGCAGGGAACACTGAAGCTTTCTTT
.	TRBV20-1	TRBJ1-5	.	CSATRFLQLNQPQHF	TGCAGTGCAACCCGCTTTTTACAGCTGAATCAGCCCCAGCATTTT
TRBD1	TRBV7-9	TRBJ2-2	once	CASSLQGANTGELFF	TGTGCCAGCAGCTTACAGGGGGCGAACACCGGGGAGCTGTTTTTT
TRBD2	TRBV9	TRBJ2-1	.	CASSVWSGGSYNEQFF	TGTGCCAGCAGCGTCTGGAGCGGGGGATCCTACAATGAGCAGTTCTTC
TRBD1	TRBV20-1	TRBJ2-2	.	CSAVGQGNTGELFF	TGCAGTGCTGTCGGACAGGGAAACACCGGGGAGCTGTTTTTT
.	TRBV12-3/TRBV12-4	TRBJ2-7	.	CASSLDTGEQYF	TGTGCCAGCAGTTTAGATACTGGTGAGCAGTACTTC
TRBD1	TRBV9	TRBJ1-2	.	CASRTREDRNYGYTF	TGTGCCAGCAGGACGAGGGAGGACAGGAACTATGGCTACACCTTC
TRBD1	TRBV9	TRBJ1-2	.	CASSDHKTDRGYGYTF	TGTGCCAGCAGCGACCATAAAACCGACAGGGGCTATGGCTACACCTTC
.	TRBV27	TRBJ2-1	.	CASSTKLESEQFF	TGTGCCAGCAGTACCAAATTAGAAAGTGAGCAGTTCTTC
TRBD1	TRBV4-1	TRBJ2-7	.	CASSHDLRTGVEQYF	TGCGCCAGCAGCCACGACCTTCGGACAGGGGTCGAGCAGTACTTC
.	TRBV5-1	TRBJ1-3	once	CASSLEYRGNTIYF	TGCGCCAGCAGCTTGGAGTATCGGGGAAACACCATATATTTT
.	TRBV6-1	TRBJ1-5	.	CASRWGGNQPQHF	TGTGCCAGCAGGTGGGGAGGCAATCAGCCCCAGCATTTT
.	TRBV29-1	TRBJ1-5	.	CSVLEADSNQPQHF	TGCAGCGTCCTGGAGGCCGATAGCAATCAGCCCCAGCATTTT
.	TRBV11-3	TRBJ2-5	.	CASSGSGETQYF	TGTGCCAGCAGCGGAAGTGGGGAGACCCAGTACTTC
.	TRBV6-1	TRBJ2-3	.	CASSDGFQSTDTQYF	TGTGCCAGCAGTGACGGCTTCCAGTCCACAGATACGCAGTATTTT
.	TRBV20-1	TRBJ2-5	.	CSARPENQETQYF	TGCAGTGCTAGGCCAGAAAATCAAGAGACCCAGTACTTC
TRBD2	TRBV4-1	TRBJ2-1	.	CASSQGSGSGNEQFF	TGCGCCAGCAGCCAGGGTAGCGGGAGCGGCAATGAGCAGTTCTTC